This record covers a single TCR beta chain. What it binds is unknown. Cells designated naive CD8 were CD45RO-negative and were positively selected for CCR7, with terminally differentiated effector memory CD45RA+ cells excluded. The sample originates from a study of shared clonotypes between healthy human individuals. Study overall: Three CD4 naive, three CD4 memory, two CD8 naive and one CD8 memory plate were used per donor.

Deep-level running was used for the assay. Clones were read by immunoSEQ multiplex PCR, and TCRdb kept only the in-frame ones, dropping some. The sample has about 2.1 million clones, about 93% seen once; the top ten hold around 1.7%. V shed 3 bases and J shed 0 bases, with 7 bases lying between them. The germline V gene has CDR1 SQVTM and CDR2 ANQGSEA. The CDR3 is 13 amino acids. The study, taken as a whole, reports: Blood was the sole source, and tissue repertoires probably differ. Richness estimates generally favored naive over memory subsets.

The clonotype was recovered from a man between 18 and 29 years old in good health. Some clones in this sample may be carry-over from other donors' samples. This rearrangement joins TRBV29-1 to TRBJ2-3, with a tentative D call TRBD1 (5 bases). Sample: naive CD8+ T cells from PBMCs. CDR3 residues: CSVEQGSTDTQYF. The DNA for the CDR3 is TGCAGCGTTGAGCAGGGAAGCACAGATACGCAGTATTTT.